These 8 T cell receptor beta chains came from one sample sequenced in a study of diagnostic markers for celiac disease (dated by TCRdb to about 2020). This sample was sequenced with an Illumina MiSeq. TCRdb reprocessed the reads and lists each CDR3 protein sequence as a single entry, with no DNA. This sample's table has entries for some 1,100 distinct CDR3 sequences. The ten biggest clones cover roughly 10% of the sample. Source material: either unsorted cells or a sorted T cell fraction (not recorded which). All receptors derive from a human donor.

The chain couples TRBV20-1 to TRBJ2-1; TCRdb designates TRBD2, a call that cannot be tested without DNA. This CDR3 is 19 amino acids long. Germline-derived CDR1 and CDR2 are DFQATT and SNEGSKA (reference sequence). The CDR3 loop is CSARDRGGSLAGFANEQFF.

This clonotype ranks as medium-sized in terms of frequency. The J gene is TRBJ2-3, the V gene TRBV12-3 or TRBV12-4. The CDR3 consists of 16 residues. The CDR3 loop is CASSLPLKGYTDTQYF.

V and J are TRBV6-2 or TRBV6-3 and TRBJ2-7; checking the TCRdb D call of TRBD1 is not possible without DNA. This CDR3 has 14 residues. Per the germline V gene, CDR1 is MNHEY and CDR2 is SVGEGT. CDR3 residues: CASSYDRPGHEQYF.

Its frequency marks this clonotype as large. This chain connects TRBV6-5 to TRBJ1-6; TCRdb's D call, TRBD1, is unchecked because there is no DNA. CDR3 length equals 17 residues. Germline values: CDR1 MNHEY, CDR2 SVGAGI. CDR3 region: CASRRTGRDSYNSPLHF.

Judged by frequency, this clonotype is large. The V call is TRBV10-3, the J call TRBJ2-4. The CDR3 is 14 amino acids. Germline lookup yields CDR1 ENHRY and CDR2 SYGVKD. The CDR3 loop is CAISEDPSRNIQYF.

The chain uses TRBV20-1 and TRBJ2-3; TCRdb indicates TRBD2, and absent DNA this call remains unverified. The germline gives CDR1 DFQATT, CDR2 SNEGSKA (reference sequence). The CDR3 has 15 residues. The CDR3 reads CSASAVTTYTDTQYF.

The chain uses TRBV30 and TRBJ2-5; TCRdb reports TRBD1, a call that lacks DNA to check it against. CDR1 and CDR2 (germline): GTSNPN, SVGIG (reference sequence). This CDR3 is built from 11 residues. The CDR3 protein is CAWAGGETQYF.

This clonotype is medium-sized by frequency. V gene TRBV12-3 or TRBV12-4 combines with J gene TRBJ2-7; TCRdb selects TRBD1, and the lack of DNA leaves this call unchecked. The CDR3 sequence is 13 residues long. The CDR3 is CASTRTPAYEQYF.